Listed below are T cell receptor beta chains from one sample, sequenced in a study of blood T cells in healthy people across ages. TCRdb itself ran the 5' RACE reads through MiXCR, one entry per CDR3 protein. This table has under 850,000 distinct CDR3 sequences, 35% to 40% appearing once. The material sequenced was blood. These receptors were obtained from a young man in good health. Each CDR3 is given with its conserved first and last residue. D genes are given only for firm matches. Rows give clone size only sometimes, using once, few, many, or a class for an expanded clone.

TRBJ2-2 | - | - | TRBV5-1 | CASSLATEELFF | TGCGCCAGCAGTTTAGCCACCGAGGAGCTGTTTTTT
TRBJ2-3 | - | many | TRBV12-5 | CASGLQASTDTQYF | TGTGCTAGTGGTCTCCAGGCTTCCACAGATACGCAGTATTTT
TRBJ2-1 | TRBD2 | few | TRBV4-1 | CASSQPTSGANNEQFF | TGCGCCAGCAGCCAGCCGACTAGCGGGGCTAACAATGAGCAGTTCTTC
TRBJ2-7 | - | - | TRBV10-3 | CAISEETDYEQYF | TGTGCCATCAGTGAAGAGACAGATTACGAGCAGTACTTC
TRBJ2-5 | TRBD2 | many | TRBV4-3 | CASSPRLAGAGTQYF | TGCGCCAGCAGCCCAAGACTAGCGGGGGCAGGGACCCAGTACTTC
TRBJ1-1 | - | - | TRBV29-1 | CSNGTDNTEAFF | TGCAGCAACGGGACTGACAACACTGAAGCTTTCTTT
TRBJ1-2 | - | - | TRBV21-1 | CASSKVWTGVEIYGYTF | TGTGCCAGCAGCAAAGTCTGGACAGGGGTAGAAATTTATGGCTACACCTTC
TRBJ1-2 | - | - | TRBV12-3/TRBV12-4 | CASSFKHGDGYTF | TGTGCCAGCAGTTTTAAACATGGGGATGGCTACACCTTC
TRBJ1-2 | - | - | TRBV28 | CASRRGGPYGYTF | TGTGCCAGCCGAAGGGGGGGGCCCTATGGCTACACCTTC
TRBJ2-7 | - | - | TRBV28 | CASSSLDRTAYEQYF | TGTGCCAGCAGTTCCCTAGATAGGACAGCCTACGAGCAGTACTTC
TRBJ1-5 | - | few | TRBV30 | CAWSAPDAPKQPQHF | TGTGCCTGGAGTGCCCCGGACGCCCCTAAGCAGCCCCAGCATTTT
TRBJ2-3 | - | - | TRBV5-4 | CASSYLAQRALASADTQYF | TGTGCCAGCAGTTATTTAGCACAGCGGGCCCTCGCTAGCGCAGATACGCAGTATTTT
TRBJ2-1 | - | few | TRBV9 | CASSVGGTDEQFF | TGTGCCAGCAGCGTCGGGGGCACTGATGAGCAGTTCTTC
TRBJ1-4 | - | few | TRBV5-6 | CASSSRGSEGTNEKLFF | TGTGCCAGCAGCTCGCGGGGAAGCGAAGGGACTAATGAAAAACTGTTTTTT
TRBJ2-1 | - | - | TRBV9 | CASSVEAGDEQFF | TGTGCCAGCAGCGTAGAGGCAGGGGATGAGCAGTTCTTC
TRBJ1-4 | TRBD1 | - | TRBV4-2 | CASSQEAVARGPEKLFF | TGTGCCAGCAGCCAAGAGGCGGTCGCCAGGGGGCCCGAAAAACTGTTTTTT
TRBJ2-3 | - | - | TRBV5-1 | CASSLDNRYRADTQYF | TGCGCCAGCAGCTTGGATAATCGTTACAGGGCAGATACGCAGTATTTT
TRBJ2-7 | - | few | TRBV20-1 | CSARDSRAYEQYF | TGCAGTGCTAGAGACTCCCGGGCCTACGAGCAGTACTTC
TRBJ2-3 | TRBD2 | - | TRBV20-1 | CSAPKLAGAITDTQYF | TGCAGTGCCCCTAAACTAGCGGGGGCGATAACAGATACGCAGTATTTT
TRBJ2-5 | - | many | TRBV10-3 | CAISDQETQYF | TGTGCCATCAGTGACCAAGAGACCCAGTACTTC
TRBJ1-1 | - | - | TRBV5-5 | CASSPGGFRMNTEAFF | TGTGCCAGCAGCCCTGGTGGGTTTAGGATGAACACTGAAGCTTTCTTT
TRBJ1-5 | - | many | TRBV28 | CASGGGQPQHF | TGTGCCTCGGGCGGGGGTCAGCCCCAGCATTTT
TRBJ2-7 | TRBD1 | few | TRBV3-1 | CASSQISGQGEHEQYF | TGTGCCAGCAGCCAAATTTCTGGACAGGGTGAACACGAGCAGTACTTC
TRBJ2-7 | TRBD2 | many | TRBV12-3/TRBV12-4 | CASSLSGGTYEQYF | TGTGCCAGCAGTCTTAGCGGGGGGACATACGAGCAGTACTTC
TRBJ1-5 | TRBD1 | - | TRBV3-1 | CAGSQDPGTGNNQPQHF | TGTGCCGGCAGCCAAGATCCCGGGACAGGGAACAATCAGCCCCAGCATTTT
TRBJ2-1 | TRBD2 | - | TRBV5-1 | CTSSPLGGGNYNEQFF | TGCACCAGCAGCCCCCTCGGGGGGGGCAACTACAATGAGCAGTTCTTC
TRBJ1-1 | TRBD1 | - | TRBV7-3 | CASSADRGNGEAFF | TGTGCCAGCAGCGCCGACAGGGGCAACGGTGAAGCTTTCTTT
TRBJ2-3 | TRBD2 | - | TRBV10-1 | CASSEGREVMDTQYF | TGCGCCAGCAGTGAGGGGCGGGAGGTGATGGATACGCAGTATTTT
TRBJ1-2 | - | - | TRBV12-3/TRBV12-4 | CAISLLLKGLTF | TGTGCCATCAGTCTCCTTTTGAAGGGTCTCACCTTC
TRBJ1-2 | TRBD1 | many | TRBV12-3/TRBV12-4 | CASSPWTGEHGYTF | TGTGCCAGCAGTCCTTGGACAGGGGAACATGGCTACACCTTC
TRBJ1-5 | - | few | TRBV20-1 | CSARLGGLREPQHF | TGCAGTGCTAGGCTCGGGGGGCTCAGGGAGCCCCAGCATTTT
TRBJ2-1 | TRBD1 | - | TRBV4-1 | CASSPTFTGQGICEQFF | TGCGCCAGCAGCCCAACTTTCACGGGACAGGGTATTTGTGAGCAGTTCTTC
TRBJ2-4 | - | - | TRBV7-2 | CASSLWANNERYF | TGTGCCAGCAGCTTATGGGCCAACAATGAGCGGTACTTC
TRBJ2-3 | TRBD1 | few | TRBV7-6 | CASSRPPLSRDQGATDTQYF | TGTGCCAGCAGCCGTCCCCCCCTCTCCCGGGACCAGGGGGCCACAGATACGCAGTATTTT
TRBJ1-6 | - | - | TRBV5-1 | CASSLVGGTRSPLHF | TGCGCCAGCAGCTTGGTCGGGGGGACGCGTTCACCCCTCCACTTT
TRBJ1-4 | - | - | TRBV20-1 | CSAQDREKLFF | TGCAGTGCTCAAGACAGGGAAAAACTGTTTTTT
TRBJ1-6 | - | few | TRBV27 | CASSLRRGSYNSPLHF | TGTGCCAGCAGTTTAAGGAGAGGCTCCTATAATTCACCCCTCCACTTT